This record concerns one T cell receptor (beta chain) sequence. What it recognizes is unknown. Germline V gene lookup returns CDR1 SEHNR and CDR2 FQNEAQ (reference sequence). The CDR3 is 14 amino acids. V gave up 7 bases and J gave up 2 bases, with 13 bases separating them. This entry belongs to a study of cytomegalovirus exposure and HLA in healthy donors. PCR amplification relied on 60 Vbeta primers (plus 13 Jbeta primers). The repertoire was sequenced with immunoSEQ multiplex PCR; TCRdb's copy has only in-frame clones and lacks some. The table shows 100,000 to 150,000 clones, with roughly 74% occurring only once. Study outcomes and limitations: High sensitivity and specificity were reportedly achieved when the classifier diagnosed cytomegalovirus status. A later analysis associated 16,951 TCR beta sequences with HLA alleles at a 0.05 false discovery rate.

The sequence came from a woman between 45 and 65 years old in good health and CMV-seropositive. Source material: PBMCs. The rearrangement joins TRBV7-9 to TRBJ2-3; a weak D match, TRBD2 (6 bases). CDR3 DNA sequence: TGTGCCAGCACCGGGACTCAATCCACAGATACGCAGTATTTT. Its protein product is CASTGTQSTDTQYF. Complete variable domain (other parts from reference TRBV7-9 and TRBJ2-3): DTGVSQNPRHKITKRGQNVTFRCDPISEHNRLYWYRQTLGQGPEFLTYFQNEAQLEKSRLLSDRFSAERPKGSFSTLEIQRTEQGDSAMYLCASTGTQSTDTQYFGPGTRLTVL.